This T cell receptor beta chain was captured by sequencing in a study of blood T cell repertoires in COVID-19. Study background: Acute and convalescent COVID-19 specimens originated in the United States, Italy and Spain.

Profiled with immunoSEQ multiplex PCR; TCRdb holds only in-frame clones, not every one. The sample holds under 20,000 clones; about four fifths are singletons and the top ten take about a tenth. Germline lookup yields CDR1 SGHDT and CDR2 YYEEEE. The CDR3 has 17 residues. J gave up 6 bases and V 0 bases, and 9 bases lay outside the gene matches. This chain joins TRBV5-6 and TRBJ1-1, with TRBD1 matching over 12 bases. This TCR was sampled from a human donor in a cohort sampled during active COVID-19. The sequencing sample was made of peripheral blood. The chain's CDR3 is CASSLGGTGGYLPEAFF. The CDR3 DNA is TGTGCCAGCAGCTTGGGTGGGACAGGGGGCTATCTCCCTGAAGCTTTCTTT.